The 25 T cell receptor beta chains listed next were all sequenced from one sample in a study of blood T cell repertoires in COVID-19. Some clones are missing from TCRdb's copy, which holds only in-frame ones; the method was immunoSEQ multiplex PCR. This table has 90,000 to 150,000 clones, around 90% appearing once. The sequenced sample was peripheral blood. The receptors here all came from a human donor in a cohort sampled during active COVID-19.

J is TRBJ1-1 and V is TRBV7-9; perhaps TRBD1 as D (6 bases). The CDR3 runs 15 residues. V lost 5 bases to trimming and J lost 1 base, with 14 bases between them. CDR1 and CDR2 (germline): SEHNR, FQNEAQ (reference sequence). CDR3 in amino acids: CASSPGGGGNTEAFF. In nucleotides, the CDR3 is TGTGCCAGCAGCCCAGGCGGGGGCGGGAACACTGAAGCTTTCTTT.

This chain connects TRBV5-6 to TRBJ2-5, with D tentatively TRBD2 (5 bases). V lost 4 bases to trimming and J lost 5 bases, with 12 bases between them. Germline loops: CDR1 SGHDT, CDR2 YYEEEE. The CDR3 has 13 amino acids. CDR3 nucleotide sequence: TGTGCCAGCAGCGTTCTTGGGGAGGAGACCCAGTACTTC. Encoded protein: CASSVLGEETQYF.

This chain joins TRBV11-3 and TRBJ2-3, with unresolved D. V gave up 2 bases and J gave up 6 bases, with 9 bases separating them. Germline V lookup: CDR1 SGHNT, CDR2 YENEEA. The CDR3 covers 13 residues. The CDR3 protein is CASSLSSPDTQYF. CDR3 nucleotide sequence: TGTGCCAGCAGCTTATCTAGTCCGGATACGCAGTATTTT. Complete variable domain (other parts from reference TRBV11-3 and TRBJ2-3): EAGVVQSPRYKIIEKKQPVAFWCNPISGHNTLYWYLQNLGQGPELLIRYENEEAVDDSQLPKDRFSAERLKGVDSTLKIQPAELGDSAVYLCASSLSSPDTQYFGPGTRLTVL.

V usage is TRBV5-1 and J usage is TRBJ2-3; 8 bases are shared with TRBD1. From germline, CDR1 is SGHRS and CDR2 YFSETQ. The CDR3 extends over 16 amino acids. V dropped 0 bases and J dropped 0; count of bases not matched to a gene: 3. As DNA, the CDR3 is TGCGCCAGCAGCTTGGTGACAGGGGTTAGCACAGATACGCAGTATTTT. Translating gives CASSLVTGVSTDTQYF.

The V call is TRBV6-5, the J call TRBJ2-5; 9 nucleotides line up with TRBD2. Germline lookup yields CDR1 MNHEY and CDR2 SVGAGI. Germline trimming cut 3 bases from V and 3 bases from J; bases unmatched to any gene: 2. This CDR3 is built from 14 residues. The chain's CDR3 is CASSYSSGKETQYF. CDR3 DNA sequence: TGTGCCAGCAGTTATTCTAGCGGGAAAGAGACCCAGTACTTC.

CDR3 sequence reads: CASSLGTGRGYSKNIQYF. For the CDR3, the DNA is TGTGCCAGCAGCTTGGGGACAGGCCGGGGCTATAGCAAAAACATTCAGTACTTC. The chain has TRBV13 and TRBJ2-4; 8 positions match TRBD1. V dropped 3 bases and J dropped 3; count of bases not matched to a gene: 13. The germline gives CDR1 PRHDT, CDR2 FYEKMQ (reference sequence). The CDR3 runs to 18 residues.

This chain links TRBV24-1 with TRBJ2-7; 10 bases align to TRBD1. Germline V gene sequence: CDR1 KGHDR, CDR2 SFDVKD. CDR3 length equals 17 residues. V was pared by 5 bases and J by 3 bases, with 12 bases of the junction left unmatched. The CDR3 DNA reads TGTGCCACCAGTGCCCCTGCCGGGACAGGGGACATCTACGAGCAGTACTTC. Its translation: CATSAPAGTGDIYEQYF.

V gene TRBV3-1 (or the pseudogene TRBV3-2) combines with J gene TRBJ2-2; 13 bases agree with TRBD2. V trimming: 7 bases; J trimming: 7 bases; junction bases outside the gene matches: 6. The CDR3 extends over 15 amino acids. Looked up from germline, CDR1 is LGHDT and CDR2 is YNNKEL (reference sequence). CDR3 nucleotides: TGTGCCAGCACACTAGCGGGGGGGCCTAGCGGGGAGCTGTTTTTT. Translated, it gives CASTLAGGPSGELFF.

This clone was seen a few times. The chain is built from TRBV5-1 and TRBJ1-6, with a weak D call TRBD1 (6 bases). In germline, CDR1 is SGHRS, CDR2 YFSETQ. V was pared by 4 bases and J by 8 bases, with 13 bases between. This CDR3 spans 14 amino acids. For the CDR3, the DNA is TGCGCCAGCAGCCCCGACAGGCAGGATTCACCCCTCCACTTT. Residues: CASSPDRQDSPLHF.

The J gene is TRBJ2-7, the V gene TRBV11-3; 10 bases agree with TRBD1. Trimming took 5 bases from V and 4 from J; bases not matched to a gene: 8. CDR3 length equals 15 residues. CDR1 is SGHNT, CDR2 YENEEA, per germline. The chain's CDR3 is CASSPLDRGGYEQYF. The CDR3 bases are TGTGCCAGCAGCCCCTTGGACAGGGGGGGATACGAGCAGTACTTC.

The V gene is TRBV6-5, the J gene TRBJ2-5; D is unresolved. The CDR3 has 13 amino acids. Between the trimmed V and J ends, which lost 5 bases and 0 bases, there was a span of 7 bases. CDR1 and CDR2 from the germline V gene are MNHEY and SVGAGI. CDR3: CASSREYQETQYF. The CDR3 nucleotides read TGTGCCAGCAGTAGAGAGTACCAAGAGACCCAGTACTTC.

The genes are TRBV11-2 and TRBJ1-1; the match to TRBD1 covers 8 bases. This CDR3 spans 15 amino acids. CDR1 is SGHAT and CDR2 is FQNNGV in the germline V gene. Trimming removed 3 bases from V and 5 bases from J; junction bases left unmatched: 8. CDR3 loop: CASSLGQAFRTEAFF. CDR3 nucleotides: TGTGCCAGCAGCTTGGGACAGGCGTTTAGGACTGAAGCTTTCTTT.

This chain links TRBV27 with TRBJ2-3; 7 nucleotides align to TRBD2. The CDR3 contains 15 residues. The trim removed 3 bases at V and 7 bases at J, leaving 10 bases unmatched. Germline V CDR1 and CDR2: MNHEY, SMNVEV (reference sequence). The CDR3 reads CASSLGRGGPNTQYF. The DNA of the CDR3 is TGTGCCAGCAGTTTGGGGAGGGGTGGACCTAATACGCAGTATTTT.

The V call is TRBV27, the J call TRBJ1-6, with D possibly TRBD1 on 6 matching bases. The CDR3 totals 14 residues. The ends were cut back, 6 bases at V and 10 bases at J, with 16 bases in the middle. The germline CDR1 and CDR2 sequences are MNHEY and SMNVEV (reference sequence). In DNA form, the CDR3 reads TGTGCCAGCAGCCTTCGGGGGGCAGCATCACCCCTCCACTTT. This encodes CASSLRGAASPLHF.

This sequence joins TRBV5-6 and TRBJ2-3, with a weak D call TRBD1 (5 bases). This CDR3 has 16 amino acids. V lost 0 bases, J lost 2 bases, and 13 bases lay in between. Germline CDR1 SGHDT, CDR2 YYEEEE. CDR3 loop: CASSLDGRVDTDTQYF. The CDR3 DNA reads as TGTGCCAGCAGCTTGGATGGCAGGGTAGACACAGATACGCAGTATTTT.

This clone was counted once. This chain uses TRBV5-6 with TRBJ2-5; 7 positions agree with TRBD1. The CDR3 is 15 amino acids. V lost 4 bases, J lost 1 base, and 7 bases stayed unmatched. Germline lookup yields CDR1 SGHDT and CDR2 YYEEEE. CDR3 nucleotide sequence: TGTGCCAGCAGCGAACCCGGGACAGTCCAAGAGACCCAGTACTTC. Its translation: CASSEPGTVQETQYF. The full variable domain, in which reference TRBV5-6 and TRBJ2-5 provide the parts outside the CDR3, is DAGVTQSPTHLIKTRGQQVTLRCSPKSGHDTVSWYQQALGQGPQFIFQYYEEEERQRGNFPDRFSGHQFPNYSSELNVNALLLGDSALYLCASSEPGTVQETQYFGPGTRLLVL.

The V and J genes are TRBV2 and TRBJ1-5, with D tentatively TRBD1 (6 bases). The CDR3 consists of 15 residues. V was trimmed by 6 bases and J by 2 bases, leaving 14 bases between them. CDR1 SNHLY and CDR2 FYNNEI come from the germline V gene. The CDR3 DNA follows: TGTGCCAGCAGGAGAGGGGGTTCGGGCAATCAGCCCCAGCATTTT. This encodes CASRRGGSGNQPQHF.

The rearrangement uses TRBV29-1 and TRBJ2-5; weak D call: TRBD1 (5 bases). The CDR3 length is 14 residues. The germline CDR1 and CDR2 sequences are SQVTM and ANQGSEA. Trimming took 4 bases from V and 3 from J, leaving 15 bases between them. Here the CDR3 DNA reads TGCAGCGTTGGGGCCCTAGGGGTTAAAGAGACCCAGTACTTC. Its protein is CSVGALGVKETQYF.

The J gene is TRBJ2-3, the V gene TRBV28; TRBD2 agrees at 7 bases. The junction had 6 bases not matched to a gene; V was cut back by 6 bases and J by 0 bases. The CDR3 contains 15 residues. CDR1 and CDR2 (germline): MDHEN, SYDVKM. The CDR3: CASSPLAQSTDTQYF. The CDR3 DNA sequence: TGTGCCAGCAGCCCACTAGCGCAGAGCACAGATACGCAGTATTTT.

The chain is built from TRBV5-8 and TRBJ2-7; 12 bases are shared with TRBD2. The CDR3 runs to 17 residues. V shed 0 bases, J shed 3 bases, and the junction held 7 bases outside the gene matches. In germline, CDR1 is SGHTS, CDR2 YDEGEE. CDR3 sequence: CASSLGRRTSGNYEQYF. As DNA, the CDR3 is TGTGCCAGCAGCTTGGGTCGTAGGACTAGCGGGAACTACGAGCAGTACTTC.

This chain connects TRBV27 to TRBJ1-5; D is unclear. The CDR3 runs 13 residues. Per the germline V gene, CDR1 is MNHEY and CDR2 is SMNVEV (reference sequence). V shed 6 bases and J shed 6 bases, with 12 bases lying between them. DNA for the CDR3: TGTGCCAGCAGAGGGAGATCGAGTCAGCCCCAGCATTTT. This translates into CASRGRSSQPQHF.

This chain uses TRBV12-5 with TRBJ2-2; D call uncertain. Looked up from germline, CDR1 is LGHNT and CDR2 is FRNRAP. The CDR3 is 14 residues long. Trimming took 1 base from V and 4 from J, leaving 7 bases between them. The CDR3 is CASGLGSVTGELFF. The CDR3 region has the DNA TGTGCTAGTGGTTTGGGCAGTGTCACCGGGGAGCTGTTTTTT. The variable domain in full, completed from reference TRBV12-5 and TRBJ2-2, reads DARVTQTPRHKVTEMGQEVTMRCQPILGHNTVFWYRQTMMQGLELLAYFRNRAPLDDSGMPKDRFSAEMPDATLATLKIQPSEPRDSAVYFCASGLGSVTGELFFGEGSRLTVL.

The rearrangement uses TRBV3-1 (or the pseudogene TRBV3-2) and TRBJ2-6; perhaps TRBD2 as D (7 bases). The CDR3 length is 18 residues. Trimming removed 0 bases from V and 6 bases from J, with 18 bases in between. CDR1 and CDR2 (germline): LGHDT, YNNKEL (reference sequence). CDR3 loop: CASSQEGAGTNSANVLTF. The CDR3, as DNA: TGTGCCAGCAGCCAAGAGGGGGCAGGGACTAATTCGGCCAACGTCCTGACTTTC.

This clone was counted once. This chain joins TRBV6-2 or TRBV6-3 and TRBJ2-5; 9 bases are shared with TRBD2. With 0 bases clipped from V and 6 bases from J, the junction kept 5 bases outside the gene matches. This CDR3 is 15 amino acids long. Germline CDR1 is MNHEY and CDR2 is SVGEGT. The CDR3 DNA reads as TGTGCCAGCAGTTACTCAAGAGCGGGAGGACAGACCCAGTACTTC. Translated: CASSYSRAGGQTQYF.

The rearrangement uses TRBV19 and TRBJ1-1, with D tentatively TRBD1 (6 bases). V was pared by 4 bases and J by 0 bases, with 6 bases between. In germline, CDR1 is LNHDA, CDR2 SQIVND (reference sequence). The length of the CDR3 is 13 residues. CDR3 in DNA: TGTGCCAGTAGTAGGGGGCTGAACACTGAAGCTTTCTTT. This encodes CASSRGLNTEAFF.